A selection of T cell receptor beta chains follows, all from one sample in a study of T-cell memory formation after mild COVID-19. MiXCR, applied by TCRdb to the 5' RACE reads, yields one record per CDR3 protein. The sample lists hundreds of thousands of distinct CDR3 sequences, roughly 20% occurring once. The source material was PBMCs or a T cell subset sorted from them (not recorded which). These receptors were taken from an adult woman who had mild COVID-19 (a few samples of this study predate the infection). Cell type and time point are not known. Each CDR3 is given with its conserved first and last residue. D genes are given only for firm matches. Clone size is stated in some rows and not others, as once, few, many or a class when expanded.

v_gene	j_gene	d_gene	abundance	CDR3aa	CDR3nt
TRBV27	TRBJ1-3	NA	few	CASSPQVGGNTIYF	TGTGCCAGCAGTCCCCAAGTTGGTGGAAACACCATATATTTT
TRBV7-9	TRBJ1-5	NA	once	CAGSLGVGQGSNQPQHF	TGTGCCGGCAGCTTGGGTGTGGGGCAAGGGAGCAATCAGCCCCAGCATTTT
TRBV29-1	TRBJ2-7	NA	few	CSVEWRMEQYF	TGCAGCGTTGAGTGGCGCATGGAGCAGTACTTC
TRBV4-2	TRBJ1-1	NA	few	CASSQDEGWSEAFF	TGTGCCAGCAGCCAAGACGAGGGGTGGAGTGAAGCTTTCTTT
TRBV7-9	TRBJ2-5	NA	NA	CASSRDWIQETQYF	TGTGCCAGCAGCCGCGACTGGATCCAAGAGACCCAGTACTTC
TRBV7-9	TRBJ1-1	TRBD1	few	CASSPRDRGHHTEAFF	TGTGCCAGCAGCCCCAGGGACAGGGGTCATCACACTGAAGCTTTCTTT
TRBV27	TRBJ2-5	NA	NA	CASSLGGHWTQYF	TGTGCCAGCAGCCTCGGAGGCCATTGGACCCAGTACTTC
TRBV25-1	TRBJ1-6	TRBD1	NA	CASRVGTENSPLHF	TGTGCCAGCAGGGTGGGGACAGAGAATTCACCCCTCCACTTT
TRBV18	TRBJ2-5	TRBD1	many	CASSPRTGGEETQYF	TGTGCCAGCTCACCAAGGACAGGGGGCGAAGAGACCCAGTACTTC
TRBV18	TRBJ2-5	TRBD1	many	CASSRGTEETQYF	TGTGCCAGCTCACGTGGGACAGAAGAGACCCAGTACTTC
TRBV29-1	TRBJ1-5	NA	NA	CSPHPPASQPQHF	TGCAGCCCCCACCCTCCGGCTAGTCAGCCCCAGCATTTT
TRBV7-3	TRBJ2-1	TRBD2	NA	CASSFVGPSFTSGAGNEQFF	TGTGCCAGCAGCTTTGTTGGACCGTCCTTTACTAGCGGGGCGGGCAATGAGCAGTTCTTC
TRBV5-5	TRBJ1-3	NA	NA	CASSEGRFSGNTIYF	TGTGCCAGCAGCGAGGGACGGTTCTCTGGAAACACCATATATTTT
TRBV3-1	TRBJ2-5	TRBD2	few	CASSPRTSETQYF	TGTGCCAGCAGCCCTCGGACTAGCGAGACCCAGTACTTC
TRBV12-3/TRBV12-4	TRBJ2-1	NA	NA	CASSPQGSTKYNEQFF	TGTGCCAGCAGCCCCCAGGGTAGCACGAAGTACAATGAGCAGTTCTTC
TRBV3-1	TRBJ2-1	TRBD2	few	CASSQELAGGLGEQFF	TGTGCCAGCAGCCAAGAACTAGCGGGGGGTCTGGGTGAGCAGTTCTTC
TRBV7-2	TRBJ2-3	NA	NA	CASSSPGPWSTDTQYF	TGTGCCAGCAGCTCCCCCGGGCCCTGGTCGACAGATACGCAGTATTTT
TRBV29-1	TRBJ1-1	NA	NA	CSVEVVGAVMNTEAFF	TGCAGCGTTGAGGTCGTAGGGGCGGTGATGAACACTGAAGCTTTCTTT
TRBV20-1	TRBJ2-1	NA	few	CSARPPDSSYNEQFF	TGCAGTGCTAGGCCCCCGGATAGCTCCTACAATGAGCAGTTCTTC
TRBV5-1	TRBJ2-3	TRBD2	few	CASSRITGTSGTDTQYF	TGCGCCAGCAGCAGAATAACCGGGACTAGCGGCACAGATACGCAGTATTTT
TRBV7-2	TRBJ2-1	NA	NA	CASSPRSHYNEQFF	TGTGCCAGCAGCCCTAGGAGCCACTACAATGAGCAGTTCTTC
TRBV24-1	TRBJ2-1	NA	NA	CATSDGGIRYNEQFF	TGTGCCACCAGTGATGGGGGGATTCGATACAATGAGCAGTTCTTC
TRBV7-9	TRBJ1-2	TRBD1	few	CASSPIQGMSANYGYTF	TGTGCCAGCAGCCCTATACAGGGGATGTCGGCTAACTATGGCTACACCTTC
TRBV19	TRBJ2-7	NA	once	CASSSGTESYEQYF	TGTGCCAGTAGTTCCGGGACGGAATCCTACGAGCAGTACTTC